This T cell receptor (beta chain) was captured in a study of blood T cell repertoires in COVID-19. V was pared by 2 bases and J by 7 bases, with 7 bases of the junction left unmatched. CDR3 length: 14 amino acids. The germline gives CDR1 GTSNPN, CDR2 SVGIG (reference sequence). Those designated as exposed participants met a COVID-19 case within 2 weeks before study entry. Per the original methods: Using reference gene primer amplification, nucleated cell counts were estimated. Only in-frame clones appear in the TCRdb table, and some are missing; sequencing was by immunoSEQ multiplex PCR. D and trimming were read from the DNA, whereas the V and J calls and clone size are those reported in that table. Altogether 350,000 or so clones are present, 88% being singletons, with the ten largest covering 0.95% to 1.1%. This clone showed up just once.

The origin of this receptor is a woman aged 25 to 39 who had been exposed to COVID-19. The genes are TRBV30 and TRBJ1-4; 7 positions agree with TRBD1. Sequenced sample: PBMCs or T cells enriched from blood (not recorded which). CDR3 amino acids: CAWSHQGGSEKLFF. The DNA for the CDR3 is TGTGCCTGGAGTCATCAGGGGGGAAGTGAAAAACTGTTTTTT.